This entry concerns a single TCR beta chain. The source of the sample is a study of blood T cell repertoires in COVID-19. Across about two dozen US areas, participants ranged in age from roughly 18 to 95 years. Donors were grouped by their self-reported clinical history. Original data processing: Estimation of nucleated cell counts was performed using reference gene primer amplification. This table comes from immunoSEQ multiplex PCR, and its TCRdb copy is limited to in-frame clones, with some not included. V, J and clone size are taken as reported in that table, and D and trimming were inferred from the DNA itself. The sample comprises 200,000 to 250,000 clones, about 86% of which are singletons, and 1.3% rests with the top ten. The ends were cut back, 2 bases at V and 0 bases at J, with 5 bases in the middle. Looked up from germline, CDR1 is SGHRS and CDR2 is YFSETQ. The CDR3 has 14 amino acids.

The sequence was obtained from a woman between 40 and 50 years old with acute COVID-19. Sequencing was done on a sample of PBMCs or T cells enriched from blood (not recorded which). The chain is built from TRBV5-1 and TRBJ2-2; D gene unclear. The DNA of the CDR3 is TGCGCCAGCAGCTTCTTTCCGAACACCGGGGAGCTGTTTTTT. This gives the protein CASSFFPNTGELFF.